Presented here are 17 T cell receptor beta chains from one specimen sequenced in a study of blood T cell repertoires in COVID-19. Assay used: immunoSEQ multiplex PCR; TCRdb lists only in-frame clones, some missing. The repertoire consists of 300,000 to 350,000 clones, with about 87% occurring once and the leading ten covering about 6%. Specimen: peripheral blood. These receptors came from a woman aged 45-65 years with COVID-19, enrolled during active disease.

The V and J genes are TRBV7-8 and TRBJ2-1, with TRBD2 matching over 10 bases. This CDR3 contains 16 residues. After removal of 0 bases from V and 7 bases from J, the junction contained 6 bases not matched to a gene. Looked up from germline, CDR1 is SGHVS and CDR2 is FQNEAQ. This CDR3 reads CASSLALAGRKNEQFF. The CDR3 nucleotides are TGTGCCAGCAGCTTAGCACTAGCGGGGCGAAAGAATGAGCAGTTCTTC.

J is TRBJ2-7 and V is TRBV9, with D perhaps matching TRBD1 (5 bases). The CDR3 has 13 amino acids. V was trimmed by 0 bases and J by 3 bases, leaving 7 bases between them. Germline V gene sequence: CDR1 SGDLS, CDR2 YYNGEE. In nucleotides, the CDR3 is TGTGCCAGCAGCGTAGGTGACAGCTACGAGCAGTACTTC. Amino acids: CASSVGDSYEQYF.

This chain links TRBV30 with TRBJ2-1, with 7 bases lining up with TRBD2. The trim removed 5 bases at V and 2 bases at J, leaving 3 bases unmatched. This CDR3 region has 13 residues. Looked up from germline, CDR1 is GTSNPN and CDR2 is SVGIG (reference sequence). This chain's CDR3 is CAWVLAAYNEQFF. The CDR3, as DNA: TGTGCCTGGGTCCTAGCGGCCTACAATGAGCAGTTCTTC.

The chain couples TRBV27 to TRBJ1-2, with D possibly matching TRBD1 (5 bases). This CDR3 has 15 residues. Deletions cut 7 bases from V and 5 bases from J, with 20 bases between. CDR1 is MNHEY, CDR2 SMNVEV, per germline (reference sequence). As DNA, the CDR3 is TGTGCCAGCAACCCTTCAGGGTCTGGGGTTTATGGCTACACCTTC. Translating gives CASNPSGSGVYGYTF.

This sequence joins TRBV27 and TRBJ2-1, with D unresolved. The CDR3 is 13 residues long. The germline gives CDR1 MNHEY, CDR2 SMNVEV (reference sequence). V lost 5 bases and J 5 bases, leaving 10 bases between the germline ends. CDR3 sequence reads: CASSPHTHNEQFF. The CDR3 DNA follows: TGTGCCAGCAGTCCCCACACCCACAATGAGCAGTTCTTC.

This sequence joins TRBV6-5 and TRBJ1-4, with a possible D match to TRBD1 (5 bases). Germline CDR1 is MNHEY and CDR2 is SVGAGI. Trimming took 4 bases from V and 7 from J, leaving 16 bases between them. The CDR3 totals 15 residues. CDR3 residues: CASSSFKGPLEKLFF. For the CDR3, the DNA is TGTGCCAGCAGTTCCTTTAAGGGGCCGCTTGAAAAACTGTTTTTT.

The CDR3 reads CASSKGGDLRGSSVGELFF. CDR3 sequence (DNA): TGTGCCAGCAGCAAAGGGGGGGATCTTCGCGGGAGCTCCGTCGGGGAGCTGTTTTTT. V usage is TRBV21-1 and J usage is TRBJ2-2; TRBD2, the D gene given by the table, was not confirmed from the DNA. TRBV21-1 has pseudogene status. This CDR3 contains 19 residues.

This sequence joins TRBV5-1 and TRBJ2-1; TRBD2 agrees at 13 bases. From germline, CDR1 is SGHRS and CDR2 YFSETQ. V shed 4 bases, J shed 2 bases, and the junction held 6 bases outside the gene matches. CDR3 size: 17 residues. The CDR3 DNA follows: TGCGCCAGCAGCAAATCCGGGACTAGCGGGACCTACAATGAGCAGTTCTTC. It is translated as CASSKSGTSGTYNEQFF.

The J gene is TRBJ2-1, the V gene TRBV9; 8 bases are shared with TRBD2. The CDR3 totals 15 residues. Losses at the gene ends were 1 base for V and 6 bases for J; bases not matched to a gene: 6. The germline V gene encodes CDR1 SGDLS and CDR2 YYNGEE. The CDR3 DNA reads TGTGCCAGCAGCGTATTTGGGACTAGTGCCAATGAGCAGTTCTTC. This gives the protein CASSVFGTSANEQFF. Based on the CDR3 plus reference TRBV9 and TRBJ2-1, the full variable domain is DSGVTQTPKHLITATGQRVTLRCSPRSGDLSVYWYQQSLDQGLQFLIQYYNGEERAKGNILERFSAQQFPDLHSELNLSSLELGDSALYFCASSVFGTSANEQFFGPGTRLTVL.

This chain joins TRBV27 and TRBJ1-5; D possibly corresponds to TRBD1 (5 bases). The CDR3 sequence is 14 residues long. V lost 1 base and J 4 bases, leaving 8 bases between the germline ends. Germline V gene sequence: CDR1 MNHEY, CDR2 SMNVEV (reference sequence). CDR3 residues: CASSLYGGNQPQHF. The CDR3 DNA reads TGTGCCAGCAGTTTATACGGGGGGAATCAGCCCCAGCATTTT.

V gene TRBV5-6 combines with J gene TRBJ1-6; TRBD1 agrees at 7 bases. CDR1 and CDR2 from the germline V gene are SGHDT and YYEEEE. The CDR3 sequence is 17 residues long. The V segment lost 4 bases and the J segment 0 bases; nucleotides outside the gene matches: 7. The CDR3 sequence is CASSDTWDSSYNSPLHF. The DNA of the CDR3 is TGTGCCAGCAGCGACACCTGGGACAGCTCCTATAATTCACCCCTCCACTTT.

The chain links TRBV28 to TRBJ2-1; TRBD2 aligns across 9 bases. Germline V CDR1 and CDR2: MDHEN, SYDVKM. The trim removed 5 bases at V and 7 bases at J, leaving 15 bases unmatched. The CDR3 runs to 17 residues. The chain's CDR3 is CASSPPAGGRSGNEQFF. The CDR3 DNA is TGTGCCAGCAGTCCACCTGCGGGGGGGCGAAGTGGGAATGAGCAGTTCTTC.

V and J are TRBV6-6 and TRBJ2-7; TRBD1 might be the D (6 bases). Germline V gives CDR1 MNHNY, CDR2 SVGAGI (reference sequence). The CDR3 is made up of 13 amino acids. V dropped 7 bases and J dropped 1 base, with 11 bases sitting between them. The CDR3 DNA is TGTGCCAGCACCCCGACAGGTTCCTACGAGCAGTACTTC. Amino acids: CASTPTGSYEQYF.

The V gene is TRBV1, the J gene TRBJ1-2; TRBD1, the table's D call, lacks a check against the DNA. TRBV1 is a known pseudogene. The CDR3 has 13 amino acids. The CDR3 DNA sequence: TGCACCAGCAGCCAAGATGCAGGCTATGGCTACACCTTC. This codes for CTSSQDAGYGYTF.

The gene calls are TRBV28 and TRBJ2-7; 8 nucleotides match TRBD1. J gave up 0 bases and V 3 bases, and 7 bases lay outside the gene matches. Germline CDR1 and CDR2: MDHEN and SYDVKM. The CDR3 sequence is 16 residues long. The CDR3: CASSFSGQGPSYEQYF. The CDR3 DNA is TGTGCCAGCAGTTTCTCTGGACAGGGACCCTCCTACGAGCAGTACTTC.

The V call is TRBV6-5, the J call TRBJ2-1; 14 bases match TRBD2. Germline lookup yields CDR1 MNHEY and CDR2 SVGAGI. CDR3 size: 16 residues. V trimming: 2 bases; J trimming: 7 bases; junction bases outside the gene matches: 4. The CDR3 spells CASSYGLAGGDNEQFF. CDR3 nucleotide sequence: TGTGCCAGCAGTTACGGACTAGCGGGAGGCGATAATGAGCAGTTCTTC.

This clone was found once. CDR3 region: CASSQADRGNTEAFF. The CDR3, as DNA: TGTGCCAGCAGCCAAGCCGACAGGGGGAACACTGAAGCTTTCTTT. V and J are TRBV14 and TRBJ1-1; 8 bases align to TRBD1. There are 15 residues in the CDR3. Germline CDR1 SGHDN, CDR2 FVKESK. V lost 1 base to trimming and J lost 1 base; unmatched junction nucleotides: 2.